A selection of T cell receptor beta chains follows, all from one sample in a study of tumor-infiltrating lymphocytes in primary liver carcinoma. A single record per CDR3 protein comes from TCRdb applying MiXCR to the multiplex PCR reads. The profile shows 95,000 to 100,000 distinct CDR3 sequences, about 67% of them singletons. Specimen: liver tumor tissue from sampling region 2. These receptor sequences come from a woman in her sixties with primary liver carcinoma and hepatitis B virus infection. CDR3s include the opening cysteine and the closing phenylalanine or tryptophan. The D gene is left open where the match is weak. Size values are once, few and many counts, or a class for expanded clones, and some rows have none.

>TRBJ2-2|TRBV11-2|.|.
CAIGPPRGPSGELFF
TGTGCCATCGGCCCTCCGCGAGGACCGAGCGGGGAGCTGTTTTTT
>TRBJ1-5|TRBV6-5|TRBD1|.
CASSSQGGNQPQHF
TGTGCCAGCAGTTCCCAGGGGGGCAATCAGCCCCAGCATTTT
>TRBJ2-2|TRBV6-1|.|.
CASGTGYTGERSF
TGTGCCAGCGGCACAGGGTACACCGGGGAGCGGTCTTTT
>TRBJ1-5|TRBV11-2|.|.
CVSLEGNQPQHF
TGTGTCAGCTTAGAAGGGAATCAGCCCCAGCATTTT
>TRBJ2-1|TRBV11-2|.|.
CASSDPTVVLDNEQFF
TGTGCCAGCAGCGACCCGACAGTGGTTCTTGACAATGAGCAGTTCTTT
>TRBJ2-7|TRBV4-1|.|.
CASSQVISRCEQYF
TGCGCCAGCAGCCAAGTAATCTCTCGCTGCGAGCAGTACTTC
>TRBJ2-7|TRBV11-2|.|few
CTSSLEGDQHYF
TGTACCAGCAGCTTAGAGGGCGACCAGCACTACTTC
>TRBJ2-5|TRBV5-4|TRBD1|few
CASGPDRGIKETQYF
TGTGCCAGCGGCCCCGACAGGGGGATCAAAGAGACCCAGTACTTC
>TRBJ1-1|TRBV7-8|.|.
CASRLQGTPRGTETFF
TGTGCCAGCAGGCTCCAAGGGACCCCCCGTGGCACTGAAACTTTCTTT
>TRBJ2-1|TRBV14|.|.
CTSKGRTVNNEQFF
TGTACCAGCAAGGGCCGGACAGTAAACAATGAGCAGTTCTTC
>TRBJ2-3|TRBV7-3|TRBD2|.
CASSFRLAGDTQYF
TGTGCCAGCAGCTTCAGACTAGCGGGAGATACGCAGTATTTT
>TRBJ2-1|TRBV5-1|.|few
CASSLDRESEKNEQFF
TGCGCCAGCAGCTTGGACAGGGAATCGGAAAAAAATGAGCAGTTCTTC
>TRBJ2-1|TRBV11-2|.|.
CASSLVTGNSYNEQFF
TGTGCCAGTAGCTTAGTAACCGGGAACTCCTACAATGAGCAGTTCTTC
>TRBJ2-7|TRBV6-5|.|many
CASSYSYLASSYEQYF
TGTGCCAGCAGTTACTCGTATCTAGCCAGTTCCTACGAGCAGTACTTC
>TRBJ1-2|TRBV29-1|TRBD1|.
CKVEVAGQTGGGYAYTF
TGCAAGGTTGAAGTCGCGGGGCAAACAGGGGGCGGCTATGCCTACACCTTC
>TRBJ2-7|TRBV14|TRBD2|many
CASSQGGRRGEQYF
TGTGCCAGCAGCCAAGGCGGGAGGAGGGGCGAGCAGTACTTC
>TRBJ2-5|TRBV11-2|.|medium-sized
CASSTWLGGGGETQYF
TGTGCCAGCAGCACCTGGTTGGGCGGAGGGGGGGAGACCCAGTACTTC
>TRBJ2-6|TRBV12-3/TRBV12-4|TRBD1|.
CASSPWIGGAFSGANVLTF
TGTGCCAGCAGTCCCTGGATAGGGGGCGCCTTTTCTGGGGCCAACGTCCTGACTTTC
>TRBJ2-1|TRBV11-2|.|.
CASCLPGLWNIEQFF
TGTGCCAGCTGCTTGCCGGGATTATGGAACATTGAGCAGTTCTTT
>TRBJ2-7|TRBV5-1|.|.
CASSRLASGDPYEQHF
TGCGCCAGCAGCCGCTTGGCCTCAGGGGATCCCTACGAGCAGCACTTC
>TRBJ2-6|TRBV11-3|.|.
CTSSRSGSGANVLTF
TGTACCAGCAGCCGGTCAGGGTCTGGAGCCAACGTACTGACATTC
>TRBJ2-7|TRBV4-1|.|.
CASSPRGRGSGVRAYEQYF
TGCGCCAGCAGCCCTCGGGGCAGGGGCTCGGGAGTACGGGCCTACGAGCAGTACTTC
>TRBJ2-5|TRBV10-2|.|.
CASSDGRYQDTQYF
TGCGCCAGCAGTGATGGCAGGTACCAAGATACCCAGTACTTC
>TRBJ2-3|TRBV29-1|.|.
CGIGIVPLVNTDTQYF
TGCGGCATTGGTATAGTCCCTCTCGTAAACACAGATACGCAGTATTTT
>TRBJ2-5|TRBV7-7|TRBD2|.
CVSSSPGLAGGETQYF
TGTGTTAGCAGCTCCCCGGGACTAGCGGGAGGGGAGACCCAGTACTTC
>TRBJ2-1|TRBV7-8|TRBD2|many
CASSLVGTSGSNEQFF
TGTGCCAGCAGCTTAGTTGGGACTAGCGGGAGTAATGAGCAGTTCTTC
>TRBJ2-3|TRBV5-8|TRBD2|few
CASTLSGATDTQYF
TGTGCCAGCACCCTAAGCGGGGCCACAGATACGCAGTATTTT
>TRBJ2-1|TRBV29-1|TRBD2|many
CSVGLAGMYNEQFF
TGCAGCGTTGGACTAGCGGGGATGTACAATGAGCAGTTCTTC
>TRBJ1-2|TRBV6-1|TRBD1|.
CASISGTAAWWCSF
TGTGCCAGCATCTCCGGGACAGCAGCTTGGTGGTGTTCTTTC
>TRBJ1-6|TRBV12-3/TRBV12-4|.|.
CSSGQSGNSPLHF
TGTTCCAGCGGCCAGTCAGGCAATTCACCCCTCCACTTT
>TRBJ2-7|TRBV28|.|.
CAGRDGQPSYEQYF
TGTGCCGGCAGGGACGGACAGCCCAGCTACGAGCAGTACTTC
>TRBJ2-7|TRBV12-3/TRBV12-4|TRBD1|many
CASSSGDRGEQYF
TGTGCCAGCAGTTCTGGGGACAGGGGCGAGCAGTACTTC
>TRBJ1-2|TRBV19|.|few
CASVSGTELFYGYTF
TGTGCCAGTGTTTCCGGGACGGAGTTGTTCTATGGCTACACCTTC
>TRBJ1-1|TRBV12-3/TRBV12-4|.|.
CASSLVRPPDVGEAFF
TGTGCCAGCAGTTTAGTGCGGCCCCCTGACGTGGGTGAAGCTTTCTTT
>TRBJ1-2|TRBV5-4|.|.
CASSSDRGARGYTF
TGTGCTAGCAGCTCGGACCGGGGGGCGCGTGGCTACACCTTC
>TRBJ2-3|TRBV6-6|.|many
CASQRQSTDTQYF
TGTGCCAGCCAGAGACAGTCCACAGATACGCAGTATTTT
>TRBJ2-3|TRBV5-1|.|many
CASSLATSLTDTQYF
TGCGCCAGCAGCTTGGCCACTAGTTTGACAGATACGCAGTATTTT
>TRBJ2-7|TRBV14|.|many
CASSQYQDRQYF
TGTGCCAGCAGCCAATACCAGGACCGGCAGTACTTC
>TRBJ2-1|TRBV11-2|.|.
CASSPMDRVNEQFF
TGTGCCAGCAGCCCTATGGATAGGGTCAATGAGCAGTTCTTC
>TRBJ1-2|TRBV12-3/TRBV12-4|.|.
CACRKRGDRYGFTF
TGTGCCTGCAGGAAACGAGGAGACCGCTATGGCTTCACCTTC
>TRBJ2-7|TRBV29-1|.|.
CSVATGTSGLFYEQYF
TGCAGCGTCGCAACCGGGACAAGCGGGCTTTTCTACGAGCAGTACTTC
>TRBJ1-2|TRBV11-3|.|.
CASGLAAVLDGYTF
TGTGCCAGCGGTTTAGCGGCGGTTCTTGATGGCTACACCTTC
>TRBJ2-1|TRBV6-1|TRBD2|.
CASRETSGREGEQFF
TGTGCCAGTAGGGAGACTAGCGGGAGAGAAGGTGAACAGTTCTTC
>TRBJ1-1|TRBV29-1|.|.
CSAGDLNTEAFF
TGCAGCGCAGGGGATTTGAACACTGAAGCTTTCTTT
>TRBJ2-3|TRBV12-3/TRBV12-4|.|.
CASSLQTTQPQYF
TGTGCCAGCAGTTTACAGACGACTCAGCCTCAGTATTTT
>TRBJ2-3|TRBV2|.|.
CASSYWQGSTDTQYF
TGTGCCAGCAGTTACTGGCAGGGGAGCACAGATACGCAGTATTTT
>TRBJ1-3|TRBV6-6|.|many
CASSYGGSSGNTIYF
TGTGCCAGCAGTTACGGCGGCAGCTCTGGAAACACCATATATTTT
>TRBJ1-2|TRBV5-5|.|.
CASSLWGRSNNGYTF
TGTGCCAGCAGCCTTTGGGGGCGGTCTAACAATGGCTACACCTTC
>TRBJ1-2|TRBV7-9|.|.
CASTLTGVGYGYTF
TGTGCCAGCACCCTGACGGGGGTCGGCTATGGCTACACCTTC
>TRBJ2-3|TRBV7-8|.|.
CASSSLVGTNTDTQYF
TGTGCCAGCAGCTCCCTAGTGGGAACGAACACAGATACGCAGTATTTT